This record concerns one T cell receptor (beta chain) sequence. This specimen comes from a study of naive and memory T cell subsets. CD4+ T cell IFNgamma after overnight CMV lysate exposure gave donor CMV status. The beta constant-region primer was an equimolar mix of two oligonucleotides covering TRBC1 and TRBC2. Nested alpha and beta constant-region primers with the SP2 primer drove four PCR rounds on ligated cDNA. A 12-nucleotide UMI and the SP2 primer were added to the cDNA 3' end by oligonucleotide ligation. TCRdb redid the calling of the UMI-ligation and nested PCR reads with MiXCR, one entry per CDR3 protein. The profile shows 8,000 or so distinct CDR3 sequences, roughly 29% of them singletons. V was pared by 6 bases and J by 3 bases, with 10 bases of the junction left unmatched. This CDR3 spans 16 amino acids. Germline assignment: CDR1 MNHEY and CDR2 SVGEGT.

This sequence was found in a human donor in good health. The sequenced sample consisted of CD8+ TEMRA cells from blood. The subset denotes: effector memory re-expressing CD45RA, CD45RA+ CD27-. V is TRBV6-2 or TRBV6-3 and J is TRBJ2-7; 11 bases line up with TRBD2. CDR3 in amino acids: CASSQIGTSGYYEQYF. DNA for the CDR3: TGTGCCAGCAGCCAAATCGGGACTAGCGGATACTACGAGCAGTACTTC.